Each of the 9 T cell receptor beta chains below was sequenced from the same sample in a study of response to subunit inactivated influenza vaccine. TCRdb reprocessed the RT-PCR reads via MiXCR and lists one record per CDR3 protein. The table has about 570,000 distinct CDR3 sequences, roughly 12% seen once. The material sequenced was PBMCs from blood, taken on the day of vaccination. The receptors were sampled from a man between 50 and 59 years old who received an inactivated influenza vaccine.

In its sample, this clonotype was seen a few times. The gene calls are TRBV2 and TRBJ2-7; D is uncertain. The CDR3 loop spans 12 amino acids. V shed 7 bases and J shed 3 bases, with 10 bases lying between them. Germline V CDR1 and CDR2: SNHLY, FYNNEI. The CDR3 DNA sequence: TGTGCCAGCATCACTCGCAGCTACGAGCAGTACTTC. This sequence encodes CASITRSYEQYF. Combining the CDR3 with reference TRBV2 and TRBJ2-7 gives the whole variable domain EPEVTQTPSHQVTQMGQEVILRCVPISNHLYFYWYRQILGQKVEFLVSFYNNEISEKSEIFDDQFSVERPDGSNFTLKIRSTKLEDSAMYFCASITRSYEQYFGPGTRLTVT.

This clonotype was recorded a few times. This chain connects TRBV11-2 to TRBJ1-2; possibly TRBD1 for D (5 bases). Trimming cost V 1 base and J 6 bases, with 12 bases left between them. The CDR3 loop spans 14 amino acids. CDR1 SGHAT and CDR2 FQNNGV come from the germline V gene. CDR3 loop: CASSLAGWGDGYTF. CDR3 bases: TGTGCCAGCAGCTTAGCAGGGTGGGGTGATGGCTACACCTTC.

This clonotype has ten or more counts. This rearrangement joins TRBV11-2 to TRBJ2-2, with a possible D match to TRBD2 (6 bases). The CDR3 loop spans 14 amino acids. Germline CDR1 SGHAT, CDR2 FQNNGV. V dropped 3 bases and J dropped 5 bases, with 10 bases sitting between them. CDR3 coding DNA: TGTGCCAGCAGCTTGGGGGGACGGACCGGGGAGCTGTTTTTT. It codes for CASSLGGRTGELFF.

The V gene is TRBV9, the J gene TRBJ2-2, with 10 bases lining up with TRBD2. The CDR3 runs 16 residues. Germline V gene lookup returns CDR1 SGDLS and CDR2 YYNGEE. Losses at the gene ends were 2 bases for V and 3 bases for J; bases not matched to a gene: 4. The CDR3 protein is CASSVLAGVDTGELFF. DNA of the CDR3: TGTGCCAGCAGCGTCCTAGCGGGAGTGGACACCGGGGAGCTGTTTTTT.

This clonotype turned up a few times. V and J are TRBV20-1 and TRBJ2-2, with no clear D. The CDR3 has 13 amino acids. Germline CDR1 DFQATT, CDR2 SNEGSKA (reference sequence). V was shortened by 0 bases and J by 6 bases, with 8 bases between the two germline ends. The CDR3 here is CSARDSRSGELFF. The CDR3 DNA is TGCAGTGCTAGAGATTCGAGGTCCGGGGAGCTGTTTTTT.

The rearrangement joins TRBV2 to TRBJ2-7; TRBD1 matches 9 bases. This CDR3 contains 14 residues. CDR1 SNHLY and CDR2 FYNNEI come from the germline V gene. Trimming cost V 6 bases and J 7 bases; bases outside gene matches: 10. The CDR3 spells CASRETGGLGEQYF. For the CDR3, the DNA is TGTGCCAGCAGGGAGACAGGGGGGCTGGGGGAGCAGTACTTC. Drawing the rest from reference TRBV2 and TRBJ2-7, the complete variable domain is EPEVTQTPSHQVTQMGQEVILRCVPISNHLYFYWYRQILGQKVEFLVSFYNNEISEKSEIFDDQFSVERPDGSNFTLKIRSTKLEDSAMYFCASRETGGLGEQYFGPGTRLTVT.

V gene TRBV5-1 combines with J gene TRBJ1-1; D is perhaps TRBD1 (5 bases). This CDR3 comprises 14 residues. In germline, CDR1 is SGHRS, CDR2 YFSETQ. Trimming cost V 2 bases and J 4 bases, with 12 bases left between them. CDR3 nucleotide sequence: TGCGCCAGCAGCTTTAGGATGCAGGGCACTGAAGCTTTCTTT. Its protein is CASSFRMQGTEAFF.

The sample holds a few counts of this clonotype. The V gene is TRBV12-3 or TRBV12-4, the J gene TRBJ2-3; 8 nucleotides match TRBD2. V gave up 7 bases and J gave up 9 bases; unmatched junction bases: 3. CDR3 length: 11 residues. CDR3 loop: CASTPSGTQYF. Written as DNA, the CDR3 is TGTGCCAGCACCCCTAGCGGGACGCAGTATTTT.

The CDR3 region has the DNA TGTGCCAGCAGTGAACCCCCGGGGGGCACCGGGGAGCTGTTTTTT. Translating it yields CASSEPPGGTGELFF. The chain uses TRBV2 and TRBJ2-2, with 7 bases that match TRBD2. V lost 2 bases to trimming and J lost 4 bases; unmatched junction nucleotides: 4. The CDR3 is 15 residues long. Germline-derived CDR1 and CDR2 are SNHLY and FYNNEI.